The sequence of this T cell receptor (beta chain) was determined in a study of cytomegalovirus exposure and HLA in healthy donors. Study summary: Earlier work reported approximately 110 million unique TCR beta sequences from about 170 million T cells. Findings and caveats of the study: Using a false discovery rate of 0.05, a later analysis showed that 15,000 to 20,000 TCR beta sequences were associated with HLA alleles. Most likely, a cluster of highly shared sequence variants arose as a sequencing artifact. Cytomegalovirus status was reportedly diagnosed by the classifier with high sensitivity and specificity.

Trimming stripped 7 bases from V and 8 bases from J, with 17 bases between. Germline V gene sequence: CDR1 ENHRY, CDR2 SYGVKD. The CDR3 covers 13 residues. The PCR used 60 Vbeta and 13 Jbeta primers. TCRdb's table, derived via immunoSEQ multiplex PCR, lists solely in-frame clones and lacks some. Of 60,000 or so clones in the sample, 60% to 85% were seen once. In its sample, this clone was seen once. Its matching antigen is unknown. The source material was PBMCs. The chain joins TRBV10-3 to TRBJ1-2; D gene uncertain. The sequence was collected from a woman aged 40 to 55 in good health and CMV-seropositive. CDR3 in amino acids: CAIMGPRTGGYTF. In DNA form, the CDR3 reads TGTGCCATCATGGGCCCGCGAACCGGAGGCTACACCTTC.